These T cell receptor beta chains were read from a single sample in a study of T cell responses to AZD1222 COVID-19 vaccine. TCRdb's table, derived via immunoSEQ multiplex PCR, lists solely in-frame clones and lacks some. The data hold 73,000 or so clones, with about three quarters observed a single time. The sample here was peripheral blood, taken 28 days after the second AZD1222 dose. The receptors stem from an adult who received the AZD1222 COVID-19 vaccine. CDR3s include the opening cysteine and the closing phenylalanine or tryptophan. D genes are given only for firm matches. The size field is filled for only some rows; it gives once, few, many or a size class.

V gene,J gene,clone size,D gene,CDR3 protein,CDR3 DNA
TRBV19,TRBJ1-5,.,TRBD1,CASSITGVGSNQPQHF,TGTGCCAGTAGTATTACAGGGGTTGGAAGCAATCAGCCCCAGCATTTT
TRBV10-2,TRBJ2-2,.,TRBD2,CASSDAGGYTGELFF,TGCGCCAGCAGTGACGCGGGGGGCTACACCGGGGAGCTGTTTTTT
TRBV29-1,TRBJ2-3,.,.,CSVSPPLGDTQYF,TGCAGCGTCTCCCCCCCCTTGGGAGATACGCAGTATTTT
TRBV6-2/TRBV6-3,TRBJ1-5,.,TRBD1,CASSRLSGGGNQPQHF,TGTGCCAGCAGCCGGCTCTCAGGGGGCGGTAATCAGCCCCAGCATTTT
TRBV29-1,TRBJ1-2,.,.,CSGSGSTDFYGYTF,TGCAGCGGCTCCGGCTCGACGGATTTCTATGGCTACACCTTC
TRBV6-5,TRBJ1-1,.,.,CASSYSVNTEAFF,TGTGCCAGCAGTTACTCTGTCAACACTGAAGCTTTCTTT
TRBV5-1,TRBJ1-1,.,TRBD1,CASSPGQGLNTEAFF,TGCGCCAGCAGCCCCGGACAGGGGTTGAACACTGAAGCTTTCTTT
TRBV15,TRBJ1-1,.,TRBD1,CATSPRTGTEAFF,TGTGCCACCAGCCCTCGGACAGGGACTGAAGCTTTCTTT
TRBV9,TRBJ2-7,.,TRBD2,CASSPLGLAGLEQYF,TGTGCCAGCAGCCCCCTGGGACTAGCGGGACTCGAGCAGTACTTC
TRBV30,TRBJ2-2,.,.,CAWSVVSTGELFF,TGTGCCTGGAGTGTGGTTTCCACCGGGGAGCTGTTTTTT
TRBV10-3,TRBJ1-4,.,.,CAISGTENEKLFF,TGTGCCATCAGTGGGACGGAGAATGAAAAACTGTTTTTT
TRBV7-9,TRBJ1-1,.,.,CASSLVRGWGSDTEAFF,TGTGCCAGCAGCTTAGTTCGAGGGTGGGGGTCGGACACTGAAGCTTTCTTT
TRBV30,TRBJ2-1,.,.,CAYLGTFKGEQFF,TGTGCCTACCTGGGTACCTTTAAGGGTGAGCAGTTCTTC
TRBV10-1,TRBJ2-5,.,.,CASSDTGWETQYF,TGCGCCAGCAGTGACACTGGGTGGGAGACCCAGTACTTC
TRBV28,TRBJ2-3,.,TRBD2,CASRPQKTSGFTDTQYF,TGTGCCAGCAGACCACAGAAGACTAGCGGGTTCACAGATACGCAGTATTTT
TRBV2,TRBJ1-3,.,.,CASQTGFGNTIYF,TGTGCCAGCCAAACAGGGTTTGGAAACACCATATATTTT
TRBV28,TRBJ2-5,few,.,CASSALGSGGTQYF,TGTGCCAGCAGTGCCCTGGGGTCTGGAGGGACCCAGTACTTC
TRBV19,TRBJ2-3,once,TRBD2,CASSIGAGGASTDTQYF,TGTGCCAGTAGTATAGGCGCGGGGGGGGCTAGCACAGATACGCAGTATTTT